Below, 28 T cell receptor beta chains from the same sample are listed, as sequenced in a study of shared clonotypes between healthy human individuals. Assay used: immunoSEQ multiplex PCR; TCRdb lists only in-frame clones, some missing. The repertoire consists of hundreds of thousands of clones, with 95% to 96% occurring once and the leading ten covering 0.11%. CD45RO-negative, CCR7-selected cells formed the naive CD8 fraction, which excluded terminally differentiated effector memory CD45RA+ cells. The sequenced sample consisted of naive CD8+ T cells sorted from blood. Source of these receptors: a young woman in good health.

This chain connects TRBV7-6 to TRBJ2-1; D might be TRBD1 or TRBD2, each matching 5 bases. With 2 bases removed from V and 2 bases from J, the gap between germline ends came to 19 bases. This CDR3 region has 18 residues. Germline V gives CDR1 SGHVS, CDR2 FNYEAQ. For the CDR3, the DNA is TGTGCCAGCAGCTTAAGGGGTGGAGGATGGACAACCTACAATGAGCAGTTCTTC. It codes for CASSLRGGGWTTYNEQFF.

The rearrangement links TRBV6-1 to TRBJ1-2; 7 bases agree with TRBD1. The CDR3 has 12 amino acids. Germline CDR1 is MNHNS and CDR2 is SASEGT. With V trimmed by 5 bases and J by 7 bases, 4 bases remained unmatched. In nucleotides, the CDR3 is TGTGCCAGCAGTCATCGGACAGGTGGCTACACCTTC. It codes for CASSHRTGGYTF.

This chain uses TRBV7-9 with TRBJ2-7, with TRBD1 as a possible D gene (5 bases). Trimming left V 5 bases short and J 10 bases short, with 15 bases between. The CDR3 covers 12 residues. Germline V lookup: CDR1 SEHNR, CDR2 FQNEAQ (reference sequence). CDR3 protein: CASSPLGADQYF. The CDR3 DNA reads as TGTGCCAGCAGCCCTTTAGGGGCTGATCAGTACTTC.

CDR3 bases: TGTGCCAGCAGCCTACAGGTGAACACCGGGGAGCTGTTTTTT. Its protein is CASSLQVNTGELFF. The chain employs TRBV6-6 and TRBJ2-2, with a weak D call TRBD1 (5 bases). This CDR3 is built from 14 residues. Per germline, CDR1 MNHNY and CDR2 SVGAGI (reference sequence). The ends were cut back, 6 bases at V and 1 base at J, with 9 bases in the middle.

V is TRBV4-1 and J is TRBJ1-1, with TRBD1 matching 9 bases. V shed 3 bases, J shed 6 bases, and the junction held 8 bases outside the gene matches. The CDR3 is 15 amino acids. Germline assignment: CDR1 MGHRA and CDR2 YSYEKL. The CDR3 here is CASSHDGQGFAEAFF. DNA for the CDR3: TGCGCCAGCAGCCACGACGGACAGGGGTTCGCTGAAGCTTTCTTT.

V and J are TRBV6-1 and TRBJ1-1, with TRBD1 matching 11 bases. Germline CDR1 reads MNHNS; CDR2 reads SASEGT. The CDR3 runs to 19 residues. Germline trimming cut 0 bases from V and 0 bases from J; bases unmatched to any gene: 9. CDR3 coding DNA: TGTGCCAGCAGTGAAGCACGGACAGGGGGCGCCGTCGTGAACACTGAAGCTTTCTTT. This encodes CASSEARTGGAVVNTEAFF.

CDR3 amino acids: CASEIGDTQYF. The DNA for the CDR3 is TGTGCCAGCGAGATTGGAGATACGCAGTATTTT. The chain links TRBV21-1 to TRBJ2-3; the D segment call TRBD2 is taken from the table without a DNA check. TRBV21-1 is marked as a pseudogene. This CDR3 spans 11 amino acids.

This sequence joins TRBV19 and TRBJ2-3; TRBD1 is a possible D gene (5 bases). CDR1 LNHDA and CDR2 SQIVND come from the germline V gene (reference sequence). V was cut by 7 bases and J by 4 bases, with 21 bases left in between. The CDR3 consists of 16 residues. CDR3 DNA sequence: TGTGCCAGTACCAATTGGTCAGGGTTGGATGCAGATACGCAGTATTTT. Translation gives CASTNWSGLDADTQYF. Together with reference TRBV19 and TRBJ2-3, the CDR3 gives the full variable domain: DGGITQSPKYLFRKEGQNVTLSCEQNLNHDAMYWYRQDPGQGLRLIYYSQIVNDFQKGDIAEGYSVSREKKESFPLTVTSAQKNPTAFYLCASTNWSGLDADTQYFGPGTRLTVL.

The chain is built from TRBV5-6 and TRBJ1-1; D remains unclear. V was cut by 4 bases and J by 4 bases, with 8 bases left in between. The germline V gene has CDR1 SGHDT and CDR2 YYEEEE. This CDR3 contains 12 residues. CDR3 coding DNA: TGTGCCAGCAGCACCCCCGTCACTGAAGCTTTCTTT. Encoded protein: CASSTPVTEAFF.

The chain uses TRBV6-6 and TRBJ2-7; D remains unclear. CDR1 and CDR2 from the germline V gene are MNHNY and SVGAGI (reference sequence). The CDR3 consists of 13 residues. Deletions cut 3 bases from V and 3 bases from J, with 9 bases between. This CDR3 reads CASSYTLDYEQYF. CDR3 nucleotide sequence: TGTGCCAGCAGTTATACTCTTGACTACGAGCAGTACTTC.

The rearrangement joins TRBV27 to TRBJ2-3, with 10 bases aligning to TRBD2. Trimming removed 5 bases from V and 2 bases from J; junction bases left unmatched: 7. The CDR3 sequence is 16 residues long. Germline-derived CDR1 and CDR2 are MNHEY and SMNVEV (reference sequence). The CDR3 DNA sequence: TGTGCCAGCAGTCCGGGACTAGCGATTAACACAGATACGCAGTATTTT. This gives the protein CASSPGLAINTDTQYF.

The V and J genes are TRBV6-1 and TRBJ1-5, with D perhaps matching TRBD1 (5 bases). Trimming left V 4 bases short and J 6 bases short, with 19 bases between. The CDR3 has 16 amino acids. Germline V gives CDR1 MNHNS, CDR2 SASEGT. Here the CDR3 reads CASSGTEGSFAQPQHF. In DNA, the CDR3 is TGTGCCAGCAGTGGAACGGAGGGGTCCTTCGCTCAGCCCCAGCATTTT.

The chain uses TRBV28 and TRBJ1-1; a possible D gene is TRBD1 (5 bases). The CDR3 is 17 amino acids. V lost 5 bases and J lost 0, with 19 bases in between. Germline V gene lookup returns CDR1 MDHEN and CDR2 SYDVKM. CDR3 amino acids: CASSPPDREIMNTEAFF. As DNA, the CDR3 is TGTGCCAGCAGTCCGCCCGACAGAGAGATCATGAACACTGAAGCTTTCTTT.

The rearrangement links TRBV9 to TRBJ2-7; D is tentatively TRBD1 or TRBD2 (6 bases each). Germline values: CDR1 SGDLS, CDR2 YYNGEE. The CDR3 loop spans 15 amino acids. The V gene lost 3 bases and the J gene lost 3 bases, with 16 bases spanning the gap. The CDR3, as DNA: TGTGCCAGCAGCGAGGGGGGTAGCGCGCTCTACGAGCAGTACTTC. Protein: CASSEGGSALYEQYF.

This clone was seen only once. V is TRBV27 and J is TRBJ2-1; 14 positions agree with TRBD2. The CDR3 is 15 amino acids. Looked up from germline, CDR1 is MNHEY and CDR2 is SMNVEV (reference sequence). Trimming cost V 7 bases and J 10 bases; bases outside gene matches: 9. CDR3 coding DNA: TGTGCCAGCACCTCAGGGACTAGCGGGAGAAGGGAGCAGTTCTTC. It encodes CASTSGTSGRREQFF.

The CDR3 sequence: CASSLGAEITDTQYF. The DNA of the CDR3 is TGTGCCAGCAGCTTAGGGGCAGAAATTACAGATACGCAGTATTTT. The rearrangement links TRBV7-7 to TRBJ2-3; D remains unclear. The CDR3 length is 15 residues. Germline CDR1 and CDR2: SSHAT and FNYEAQ (reference sequence). V shed 1 base and J shed 3 bases, with 11 bases lying between them.

This chain links TRBV7-8 with TRBJ2-1; D is unresolved. This CDR3 contains 14 residues. Germline values: CDR1 SGHVS, CDR2 FQNEAQ. Trimming removed 1 base at V and 8 bases at J, with 12 bases between. The CDR3 DNA sequence: TGTGCCAGCAGCTTAGTGGCTATTTGGGATGAGCAGTTCTTC. Translating it yields CASSLVAIWDEQFF.

This rearrangement joins TRBV7-8 to TRBJ2-7; possibly TRBD2 for D (7 bases). Trimming took 2 bases from V and 6 from J, leaving 17 bases between them. The CDR3 is 15 amino acids. Germline V gene lookup returns CDR1 SGHVS and CDR2 FQNEAQ. CDR3: CASSLPRGARSEQYF. CDR3 DNA sequence: TGTGCCAGCAGCTTACCACGGGGGGCGCGTAGCGAGCAGTACTTC.

The chain carries TRBV7-9 and TRBJ1-1; D remains ambiguous. The CDR3 has 11 residues. In germline, CDR1 is SEHNR, CDR2 FQNEAQ (reference sequence). The V and J ends lost 1 base and 7 bases respectively, with 4 bases between them. The CDR3 region is CASSLGVEAFF. DNA for the CDR3: TGTGCCAGCAGCTTAGGAGTTGAAGCTTTCTTT. Full variable domain (rest looked up from reference TRBV7-9 and TRBJ1-1): DTGVSQNPRHKITKRGQNVTFRCDPISEHNRLYWYRQTLGQGPEFLTYFQNEAQLEKSRLLSDRFSAERPKGSFSTLEIQRTEQGDSAMYLCASSLGVEAFFGQGTRLTVV.

This chain links TRBV10-1 with TRBJ2-2; 7 nucleotides match TRBD1. The V segment lost 3 bases and the J segment 3 bases; nucleotides outside the gene matches: 4. The CDR3 is 15 amino acids. Germline V lookup: CDR1 WNHNN, CDR2 SYGVQD (reference sequence). For the CDR3, the DNA is TGCGCCAGCAGTGAAAGAACAGGGGACACCGGGGAGCTGTTTTTT. Translating it yields CASSERTGDTGELFF.

Comment on this clone: Other DNA sequences in this sample translate to the same CDR3. This chain links TRBV28 with TRBJ2-2; D remains ambiguous. Between the trimmed V and J ends, which lost 3 bases and 4 bases, there was a span of 6 bases. CDR3 size: 13 residues. CDR1 and CDR2 (germline): MDHEN, SYDVKM. The chain's CDR3 is CASSLGGTGELFF. The DNA of the CDR3 is TGTGCCAGCAGTTTGGGTGGCACCGGGGAGCTGTTTTTT.

The CDR3 loop is CASSPETSPGVYEQYF. The CDR3 bases are TGCGCCAGCAGCCCGGAGACGAGCCCTGGGGTGTACGAGCAGTACTTC. This chain joins TRBV4-1 and TRBJ2-7; D is undetermined. Germline lookup yields CDR1 MGHRA and CDR2 YSYEKL. This CDR3 has 16 residues. With 4 bases removed from V and 4 bases from J, the gap between germline ends came to 20 bases.

CDR3 sequence: CASSSGSGELFF. DNA of the CDR3: TGTGCCAGCAGCTCAGGGTCCGGGGAGCTGTTTTTT. This chain connects TRBV13 to TRBJ2-2; D is possibly TRBD1 (5 bases). The CDR3 loop spans 12 amino acids. Trimming pared 4 bases from V and 6 bases from J, leaving 6 bases between. Germline-derived CDR1 and CDR2 are PRHDT and FYEKMQ (reference sequence).

This sequence joins TRBV28 and TRBJ1-2, with 8 bases lining up with TRBD1. V dropped 5 bases and J dropped 4; count of bases not matched to a gene: 9. From germline, CDR1 is MDHEN and CDR2 SYDVKM. CDR3 length equals 15 residues. The CDR3 nucleotides read TGTGCCAGCAGTCCTACGAGGACAGGGACCTATGGCTACACCTTC. Translated: CASSPTRTGTYGYTF.

The chain links TRBV7-9 to TRBJ2-7, with D uncertain. CDR1 SEHNR and CDR2 FQNEAQ come from the germline V gene (reference sequence). V lost 0 bases and J lost 5, with 14 bases in between. The length of the CDR3 is 15 residues. The CDR3 region has the DNA TGTGCCAGCAGCTTAGCATACGGTTCGTCGAACGAGCAGTACTTC. Protein: CASSLAYGSSNEQYF. Complete variable domain (other parts from reference TRBV7-9 and TRBJ2-7): DTGVSQNPRHKITKRGQNVTFRCDPISEHNRLYWYRQTLGQGPEFLTYFQNEAQLEKSRLLSDRFSAERPKGSFSTLEIQRTEQGDSAMYLCASSLAYGSSNEQYFGPGTRLTVT.

The CDR3 sequence is CASSLEGTSGRKYF. CDR3 in DNA: TGTGCCAGCAGCTTAGAAGGGACTAGCGGGAGAAAGTACTTC. The J gene is TRBJ2-7, the V gene TRBV13, with TRBD2 matching 14 bases. V was clipped by 1 base and J by 11 bases; unmatched bases: 4. Germline values: CDR1 PRHDT, CDR2 FYEKMQ (reference sequence). CDR3 size: 14 residues.

This chain uses TRBV6-5 with TRBJ2-5; D remains unclear. Trimming took 0 bases from V and 2 from J, leaving 7 bases between them. CDR3 length: 14 amino acids. Germline loops: CDR1 MNHEY, CDR2 SVGAGI. The CDR3 reads CASSYSTDQETQYF. The CDR3 nucleotides are TGTGCCAGCAGTTACTCGACCGATCAAGAGACCCAGTACTTC.

The chain combines TRBV19 with TRBJ1-5, with 7 bases identical to TRBD1. Germline trimming cut 4 bases from V and 3 bases from J; bases unmatched to any gene: 6. The CDR3 has 15 amino acids. Germline V CDR1 and CDR2: LNHDA, SQIVND (reference sequence). CDR3 sequence reads: CASSSWTGNNQPQHF. In DNA form, the CDR3 reads TGTGCCAGTAGTAGCTGGACAGGAAACAATCAGCCCCAGCATTTT.